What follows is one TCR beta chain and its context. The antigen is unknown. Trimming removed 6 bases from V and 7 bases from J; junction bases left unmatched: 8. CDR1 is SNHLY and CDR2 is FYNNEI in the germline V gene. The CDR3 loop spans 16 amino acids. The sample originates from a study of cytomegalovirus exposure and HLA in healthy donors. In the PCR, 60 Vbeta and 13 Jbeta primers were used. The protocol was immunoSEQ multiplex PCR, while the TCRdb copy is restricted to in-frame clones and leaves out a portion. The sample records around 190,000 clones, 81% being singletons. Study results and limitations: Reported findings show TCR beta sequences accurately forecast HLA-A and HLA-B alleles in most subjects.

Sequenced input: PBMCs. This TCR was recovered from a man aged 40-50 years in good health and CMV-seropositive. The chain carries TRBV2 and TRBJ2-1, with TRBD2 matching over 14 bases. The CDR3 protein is CASSPWTSGRLNEQFF. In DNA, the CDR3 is TGTGCCAGCAGCCCGTGGACTAGCGGGAGGTTGAATGAGCAGTTCTTC.